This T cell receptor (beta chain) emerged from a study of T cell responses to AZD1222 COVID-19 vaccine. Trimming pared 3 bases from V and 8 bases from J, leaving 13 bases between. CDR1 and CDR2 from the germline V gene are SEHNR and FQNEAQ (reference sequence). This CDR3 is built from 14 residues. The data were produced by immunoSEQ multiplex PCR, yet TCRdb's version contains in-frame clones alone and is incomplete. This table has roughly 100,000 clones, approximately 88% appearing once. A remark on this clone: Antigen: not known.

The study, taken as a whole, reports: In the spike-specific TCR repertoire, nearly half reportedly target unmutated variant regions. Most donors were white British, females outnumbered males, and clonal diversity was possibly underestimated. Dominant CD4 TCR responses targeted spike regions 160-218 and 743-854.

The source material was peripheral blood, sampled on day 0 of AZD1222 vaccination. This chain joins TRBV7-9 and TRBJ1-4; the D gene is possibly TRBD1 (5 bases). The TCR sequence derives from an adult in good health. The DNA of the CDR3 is TGTGCCAGCAGCTTGACCAGGGTAGGGGAAAAACTGTTTTTT. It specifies CASSLTRVGEKLFF.